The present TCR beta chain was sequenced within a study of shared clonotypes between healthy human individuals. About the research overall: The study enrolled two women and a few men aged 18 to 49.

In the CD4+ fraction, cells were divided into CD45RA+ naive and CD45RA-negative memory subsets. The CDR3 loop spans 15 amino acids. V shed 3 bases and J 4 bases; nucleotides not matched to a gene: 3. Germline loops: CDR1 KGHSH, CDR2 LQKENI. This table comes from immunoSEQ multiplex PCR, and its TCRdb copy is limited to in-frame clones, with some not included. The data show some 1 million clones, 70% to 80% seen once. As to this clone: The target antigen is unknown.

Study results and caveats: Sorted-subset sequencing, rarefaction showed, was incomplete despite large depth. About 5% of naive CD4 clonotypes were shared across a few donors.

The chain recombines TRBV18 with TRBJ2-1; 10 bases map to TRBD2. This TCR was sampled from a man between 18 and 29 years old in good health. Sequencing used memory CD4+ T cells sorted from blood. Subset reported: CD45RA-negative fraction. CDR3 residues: CASSPQTSGYNEQFF. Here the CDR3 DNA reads TGTGCCAGCTCACCCCAGACTAGCGGGTACAATGAGCAGTTCTTC.